This T cell receptor (beta chain) emerged from a study of Graves' ophthalmopathy and Graves' hyperthyroidism. This clonotype was detected ten times or more. Germline values: CDR1 SGHVS, CDR2 FNYEAQ. Trimming removed 5 bases from V and 2 bases from J, with 12 bases in between. The CDR3 length is 15 residues. What supplied the PBMCs was roughly 10 ml of fresh peripheral blood. The authors amplified TCR beta CDR3 regions, and they did so from RNA transcripts for repertoire sequencing. An opening RT-PCR round employed HTBI primers and preceded a second-round multiplex PCR. TCRdb re-analysed the multiplex PCR reads in MiXCR, keeping a single row per CDR3 protein. The sample holds about 480,000 distinct CDR3 sequences, 13% to 15% seen once.

The genes are TRBV7-6 and TRBJ2-2; no definite D call. The TCR comes from a woman between 25 and 40 years old with Graves' ophthalmopathy. Sequencing was performed on blood. The CDR3 here is CASSRGYDNTGELFF. The DNA for the CDR3 is TGTGCCAGCAGCCGTGGGTACGACAACACCGGGGAGCTGTTTTTT.